This T cell receptor beta chain was obtained from a study of blood T cell repertoires in COVID-19. Whole-study context: The United States, Italy and Spain provided the acute and convalescent COVID-19 samples.

Followed longitudinally, the Seattle patients had been enrolled during active infection. In the study's own analysis: Estimation of nucleated cell counts was performed using reference gene primer amplification. TCRdb's copy holds only in-frame clones and misses some; the assay was immunoSEQ multiplex PCR. The V and J calls and clone size were taken over from that table, and D and trimming were inferred from the DNA. The table lists 77,000 or so clones, 83% of them singletons. The sequence was obtained from a man aged 25-40 years with COVID-19, enrolled during active disease. The sequencing input was peripheral blood.

CDR3 region: CASSSRDRVDEQFF. As DNA, the CDR3 is TGTGCCAGCAGCTCCCGGGACAGGGTCGACGAGCAGTTCTTC. This chain connects TRBV9 to TRBJ2-1, with 9 bases matching TRBD1. The germline V gene has CDR1 SGDLS and CDR2 YYNGEE. The CDR3 extends over 14 amino acids. Trimming cost V 4 bases and J 10 bases; bases outside gene matches: 9.